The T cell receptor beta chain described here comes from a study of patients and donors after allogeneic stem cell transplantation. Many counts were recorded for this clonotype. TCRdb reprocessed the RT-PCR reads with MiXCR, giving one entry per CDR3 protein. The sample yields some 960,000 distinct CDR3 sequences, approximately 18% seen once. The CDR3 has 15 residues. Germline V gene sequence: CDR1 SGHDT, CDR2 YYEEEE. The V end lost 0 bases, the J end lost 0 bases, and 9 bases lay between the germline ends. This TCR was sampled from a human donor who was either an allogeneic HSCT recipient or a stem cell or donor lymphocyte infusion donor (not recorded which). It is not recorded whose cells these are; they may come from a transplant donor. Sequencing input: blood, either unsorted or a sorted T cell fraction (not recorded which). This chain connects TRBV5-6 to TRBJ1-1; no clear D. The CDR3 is CASSLGADMNTEAFF. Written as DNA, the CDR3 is TGTGCCAGCAGCTTGGGTGCAGATATGAACACTGAAGCTTTCTTT.